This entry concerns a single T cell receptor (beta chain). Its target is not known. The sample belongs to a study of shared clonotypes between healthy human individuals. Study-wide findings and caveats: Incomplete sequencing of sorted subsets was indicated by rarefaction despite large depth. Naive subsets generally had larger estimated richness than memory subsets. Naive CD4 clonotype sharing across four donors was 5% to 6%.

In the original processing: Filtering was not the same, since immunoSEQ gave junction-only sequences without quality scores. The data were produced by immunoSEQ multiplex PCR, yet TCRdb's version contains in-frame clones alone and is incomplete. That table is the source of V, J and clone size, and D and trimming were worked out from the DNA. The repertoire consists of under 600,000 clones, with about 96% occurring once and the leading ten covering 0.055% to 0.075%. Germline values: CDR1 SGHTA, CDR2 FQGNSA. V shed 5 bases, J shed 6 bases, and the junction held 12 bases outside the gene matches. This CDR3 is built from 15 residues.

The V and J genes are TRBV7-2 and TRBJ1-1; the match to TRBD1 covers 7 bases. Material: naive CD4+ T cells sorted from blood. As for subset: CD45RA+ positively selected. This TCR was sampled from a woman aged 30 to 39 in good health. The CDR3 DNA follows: TGTGCCAGCAGCCCGGGACAGCGGCTTTCGGCTGAAGCTTTCTTT. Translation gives CASSPGQRLSAEAFF.